These T cell receptor beta chains were read from a single sample in a study of cytomegalovirus exposure and HLA in healthy donors. TCRdb keeps only in-frame clones here, not all; method: immunoSEQ multiplex PCR. The sample yields about 120,000 clones, 81% seen once. Input material: PBMCs. The source is a middle-aged woman in good health and CMV-seronegative. CDR3s include the opening cysteine and the closing phenylalanine or tryptophan.

j_call	v_call	cdr3_aa
TRBJ1-2	TRBV5-1	CASSPIPGTAYGYTF
TRBJ1-1	TRBV9	CASSVGGTGPMNTEAFF
TRBJ2-2	TRBV5-1	CASSFELAGGFTGELFF
TRBJ2-2	TRBV7-2	CASSPVGELFF
TRBJ1-4	TRBV2	CASRETGRITNEKLFF
TRBJ2-5	TRBV6-5	CASKRTGKETQYF
TRBJ2-7	TRBV7-9	CASSLAQIQQYF
TRBJ2-7	TRBV7-9	CSSSQTRREQYF
TRBJ1-1	TRBV6-5	CASSYRGYMNTEAFF
TRBJ2-1	TRBV28	CASSLLAGEGNEQFF
TRBJ2-7	TRBV6-1	CASSGRDNSYEQYF
TRBJ2-1	TRBV10-3	CAISLLGGSAYNEQFF
TRBJ1-2	TRBV6-1	CVSKGQAGSYGYTF
TRBJ2-7	TRBV11-1	CASSLASGLAGGEQYF
TRBJ1-2	TRBV5-8	CASSSWTGGYGYTF
TRBJ2-7	TRBV11-2	CASSLVETSYEQYF
TRBJ1-5	TRBV6-4	CASSEGGGNQPQHF
TRBJ1-2	TRBV5-6	CASSLGPGVYGYTF
TRBJ1-5	TRBV10-1	CASSDSLGQPQHF
TRBJ1-1	TRBV6-1	CASSVRAGTEAFF
TRBJ1-1	TRBV27	CASSLWQGNTEAFF
TRBJ2-5	TRBV6-5	CASRRGQETQYF
TRBJ1-2	TRBV6-5	CASSYSGDDGYGYTF
TRBJ2-5	TRBV27	CASSQLAGGVETQYF
TRBJ2-7	TRBV11-2	CASSLGAGYEQYF
TRBJ2-1	TRBV13	CASSLSYDTGGNEQFF
TRBJ1-6	TRBV19	CASSPGYDNSPLHF
TRBJ2-5	TRBV28	CASSGGAKGQETSYQETQYF
TRBJ2-5	TRBV2	CASNAGGIQETQYF
TRBJ2-1	TRBV5-1	CASSLGGLADEQFF
TRBJ2-3	TRBV19	CASSDPRGQGTDTQYF
TRBJ2-7	TRBV7-9	CASSYSGFGHEQCF
TRBJ1-3	TRBV5-1	CASRPQGAENTIYF
TRBJ2-1	TRBV2	CATPGQLVEQFF
TRBJ1-1	TRBV5-4	CASLRRGPTNTEAFF
TRBJ1-5	TRBV4-1	CASSQADTQPQHF
TRBJ1-1	TRBV7-9	CASSARNTEAFF
TRBJ2-2	TRBV5-4	CASSTDKNTGELFF
TRBJ2-2	TRBV29-1	CSAGGDFLTGELFF
TRBJ2-1	TRBV7-2	CASSAAGGHYNEQFF
TRBJ2-3	TRBV2	CASSEVGKPTDTQYF